One and the same sample provided the 32 T cell receptor beta chains below, sequenced in a study of PD-L1 blockade in urothelial cancer. Profiling relied on immunoSEQ multiplex PCR, and the TCRdb table lists in-frame clones only, not all of them. The repertoire holds 35,000 to 50,000 clones, with 85% to 90% as singletons. This material consisted of PBMCs, taken around atezolizumab (anti-PD-L1) treatment. The origin of the receptors is a woman aged 60-75 years with urothelial cancer.

V usage is TRBV5-6 and J usage is TRBJ1-5; D uncertain. V shed 4 bases and J shed 5 bases, with 13 bases lying between them. Germline values: CDR1 SGHDT, CDR2 YYEEEE. The CDR3 has 14 residues. The CDR3 reads CASSRGPSDQPQHF. The CDR3 DNA reads TGTGCCAGCAGCCGCGGGCCTTCGGATCAGCCCCAGCATTTT.

This chain links TRBV5-6 with TRBJ2-3; 7 positions match TRBD2. J was trimmed by 0 bases and V by 4 bases; bases with no gene match: 8. The CDR3 consists of 16 residues. Germline V gives CDR1 SGHDT, CDR2 YYEEEE. In DNA, the CDR3 is TGTGCCAGCAGCCTAAGACTAGCAGCTAGCACAGATACGCAGTATTTT. It specifies CASSLRLAASTDTQYF.

The CDR3 DNA reads as TGTGCCACCAGAGATACCGGACAGGGCTATGGCTACACCTTC. Amino acid sequence: CATRDTGQGYGYTF. This chain links TRBV15 with TRBJ1-2; TRBD1 agrees at 8 bases. The CDR3 loop spans 14 amino acids. V lost 6 bases to trimming and J lost 4 bases; unmatched junction nucleotides: 7. In germline, CDR1 is LNHNV, CDR2 YYDKDF (reference sequence).

V is TRBV5-1 and J is TRBJ1-2; tentative D call: TRBD1 (5 bases). The CDR3 runs 12 residues. Germline V gives CDR1 SGHRS, CDR2 YFSETQ. The V end lost 7 bases, the J end lost 8 bases, and 15 bases lay between the germline ends. CDR3 in amino acids: CASGGDDVGYTF. Written as DNA, the CDR3 is TGCGCCAGCGGGGGGGACGACGTGGGCTACACCTTC.

The chain is built from TRBV19 and TRBJ1-5; 7 nucleotides line up with TRBD1. CDR1 is LNHDA, CDR2 SQIVND, per germline (reference sequence). This CDR3 is built from 13 residues. J was trimmed by 3 bases and V by 7 bases; bases with no gene match: 3. CDR3 loop: CASNDRANQPQHF. CDR3 nucleotide sequence: TGTGCCAGTAATGACAGGGCCAATCAGCCCCAGCATTTT.

The V gene is TRBV6-1, the J gene TRBJ2-1, with 12 bases identical to TRBD1. There are 13 residues in the CDR3. Trimming cost V 10 bases and J 4 bases; bases outside gene matches: 2. Germline CDR1 MNHNS, CDR2 SASEGT. DNA for the CDR3: TGTGCCATGGGACAGGGGGCTTACAATGAGCAGTTCTTC. This codes for CAMGQGAYNEQFF.

The rearrangement joins TRBV7-8 to TRBJ2-7, with TRBD2 matching 12 bases. Germline trimming cut 4 bases from V and 1 base from J; bases unmatched to any gene: 2. Germline values: CDR1 SGHVS, CDR2 FQNEAQ. The CDR3 is made up of 15 amino acids. Written as DNA, the CDR3 is TGTGCCAGCAGCTACGGGACTAGCGGGTCCTACGAGCAGTACTTC. This encodes CASSYGTSGSYEQYF.

This clone is categorized as medium-sized. The rearrangement joins TRBV5-6 to TRBJ2-7; 8 nucleotides agree with TRBD2. V lost 4 bases, J lost 6 bases, and 6 bases stayed unmatched. The CDR3 is made up of 13 amino acids. The V gene's germline CDR1 is SGHDT and CDR2 YYEEEE. The CDR3: CASSVAGSSEQYF. In nucleotides, the CDR3 is TGTGCCAGCAGCGTAGCGGGGAGCTCCGAGCAGTACTTC.

This clone was seen a single time. This rearrangement joins TRBV6-5 to TRBJ2-2; D is perhaps TRBD1 (7 bases). Germline assignment: CDR1 MNHEY and CDR2 SVGAGI. The CDR3 runs to 15 residues. Trimming cost V 2 bases and J 7 bases, with 14 bases left between them. CDR3 coding DNA: TGTGCCAGCAGTTACAGGAGGGGGCGTGTCGGGGAGCTGTTTTTT. This codes for CASSYRRGRVGELFF.

The CDR3 DNA reads as TGTGCCAGCAGAAGGGGACAGGGGCGACCCTATGGCTACACCTTC. This sequence encodes CASRRGQGRPYGYTF. The rearrangement links TRBV6-6 to TRBJ1-2; TRBD1 aligns across 10 bases. V was pared by 6 bases and J by 4 bases, with 8 bases of the junction left unmatched. CDR1 is MNHNY and CDR2 is SVGAGI in the germline V gene (reference sequence). This CDR3 spans 15 amino acids.

The V gene is TRBV4-3, the J gene TRBJ1-4; D remains unclear. V was shortened by 4 bases and J by 0 bases, with 12 bases between the two germline ends. There are 16 residues in the CDR3. Germline V gives CDR1 LGHNA, CDR2 YSLEER. The CDR3 DNA follows: TGCGCCAGCAGCCCCGGTTACGAAGCAACTAATGAAAAACTGTTTTTT. It codes for CASSPGYEATNEKLFF.

The rearrangement uses TRBV18 and TRBJ1-4; the D gene is possibly TRBD1 (6 bases). This CDR3 comprises 13 residues. V gave up 2 bases and J gave up 8 bases, with 9 bases separating them. Germline CDR1 reads KGHSH; CDR2 reads LQKENI. CDR3: CASSPGTLEKLFF. CDR3 DNA: TGTGCCAGCTCACCAGGGACACTAGAAAAACTGTTTTTT.

The V gene is TRBV9, the J gene TRBJ1-2; a possible D gene is TRBD1 (5 bases). The V end lost 0 bases, the J end lost 2 bases, and 8 bases lay between the germline ends. Germline CDR1 and CDR2: SGDLS and YYNGEE. There are 14 residues in the CDR3. The CDR3 sequence: CASSVVPGNYGYTF. The CDR3 region has the DNA TGTGCCAGCAGCGTAGTTCCAGGGAACTATGGCTACACCTTC.

The rearrangement links TRBV9 to TRBJ2-1; 14 nucleotides align to TRBD2. The CDR3 spans 15 residues. The germline CDR1 and CDR2 sequences are SGDLS and YYNGEE. Trimming at V came to 3 bases and at J to 8 bases, leaving 4 bases not matched to a gene. Written as DNA, the CDR3 is TGTGCCAGCAGCGCGGGACTAGCGGGAGTATATGAGCAGTTCTTC. This gives the protein CASSAGLAGVYEQFF.

The chain couples TRBV7-2 to TRBJ2-7; tentative D call: TRBD2 (5 bases). Trimming shortened V by 5 bases and J by 4 bases, and 12 bases separated the two germline ends. Per the germline V gene, CDR1 is SGHTA and CDR2 is FQGNSA. The CDR3 sequence is 13 residues long. The chain's CDR3 is CASSRGSGYEQYF. CDR3 bases: TGTGCCAGCAGCCGCGGGTCGGGTTACGAGCAGTACTTC.

This chain joins TRBV6-1 and TRBJ1-1, with no clear D. V was trimmed by 8 bases and J by 1 base, leaving 11 bases between them. The germline V gene has CDR1 MNHNS and CDR2 SASEGT. The CDR3 length is 13 residues. The chain's CDR3 is CASQRQTNTEAFF. The CDR3 bases are TGTGCCAGCCAGAGACAAACGAACACTGAAGCTTTCTTT.

CDR3 nucleotides: TGCGCCAGCAGCCAAGGTGTGCGGAGGACAGGGGGCTGGATCGGCACAGATACGCAGTATTTT. Encoded protein: CASSQGVRRTGGWIGTDTQYF. The rearrangement links TRBV4-3 to TRBJ2-3; TRBD1 matches at 11 bases. J was trimmed by 1 base and V by 1 base; bases with no gene match: 16. From germline, CDR1 is LGHNA and CDR2 YSLEER. CDR3 length equals 21 residues.

The J gene is TRBJ1-1, the V gene TRBV29-1, with TRBD1 as a possible D gene (5 bases). The CDR3 loop spans 13 amino acids. Germline V gene data show CDR1 as SQVTM and CDR2 as ANQGSEA. The V end was cut by 7 bases, the J end by 0 bases, with 12 bases between. CDR3 in amino acids: CSAEQGMNTEAFF. The CDR3 region has the DNA TGCAGCGCCGAGCAGGGAATGAACACTGAAGCTTTCTTT. Full variable domain (rest looked up from reference TRBV29-1 and TRBJ1-1): SAVISQKPSRDICQRGTSLTIQCQVDSQVTMMFWYRQQPGQSLTLIATANQGSEATYESGFVIDKFPISRPNLTFSTLTVSNMSPEDSSIYLCSAEQGMNTEAFFGQGTRLTVV.

The chain employs TRBV6-5 and TRBJ1-1; unclear D gene. This CDR3 is built from 16 residues. V lost 0 bases and J 2 bases, leaving 13 bases between the germline ends. Germline CDR1 reads MNHEY; CDR2 reads SVGAGI. The DNA of the CDR3 is TGTGCCAGCAGTTACTCGAAAGTCAGGTCCAACACTGAAGCTTTCTTT. It translates to CASSYSKVRSNTEAFF.

The CDR3 loop reads CASSKDRVANEKLFF. CDR3 sequence (DNA): TGTGCCAGCAGTAAAGACAGGGTAGCTAATGAAAAACTGTTTTTT. The chain couples TRBV6-6 to TRBJ1-4, with 7 bases that match TRBD1. Germline V gives CDR1 MNHNY, CDR2 SVGAGI (reference sequence). The CDR3 is 15 amino acids. The V gene end was trimmed by 5 bases and the J gene end by 3 bases; junction bases not matched to a gene: 6.

This chain links TRBV18 with TRBJ1-1; D gene unclear. Trimming took 5 bases from V and 3 from J, leaving 13 bases between them. Germline V gene data show CDR1 as KGHSH and CDR2 as LQKENI. CDR3 length equals 14 residues. The CDR3 is CASSRLARDTEAFF. The CDR3 nucleotides are TGTGCCAGCTCAAGGTTGGCGCGGGACACTGAAGCTTTCTTT.

The V gene is TRBV6-5, the J gene TRBJ2-7; D call uncertain. The CDR3 runs to 11 residues. Germline V lookup: CDR1 MNHEY, CDR2 SVGAGI. Trimming stripped 2 bases from V and 7 bases from J, with 6 bases between. The CDR3 region has the DNA TGTGCCAGCAGTTACGCGAGGGAGCAGTACTTC. Translated, it gives CASSYAREQYF.

The chain joins TRBV5-6 to TRBJ2-5; a weak D match, TRBD2 (6 bases). The CDR3 contains 12 residues. Germline values: CDR1 SGHDT, CDR2 YYEEEE. V lost 4 bases and J lost 5, with 9 bases in between. The CDR3 sequence: CASSSGPETQYF. As DNA, the CDR3 is TGTGCCAGCAGCAGCGGGCCCGAGACCCAGTACTTC.

The V call is TRBV5-5, the J call TRBJ1-2; D is ambiguous. Germline CDR1 and CDR2: SGHKS and YYEKEE (reference sequence). Deletions cut 0 bases from V and 4 bases from J, with 7 bases between. The CDR3 has 13 residues. The CDR3 sequence is CASSLGSGYGYTF. CDR3 sequence (DNA): TGTGCCAGCAGCTTGGGGTCGGGCTATGGCTACACCTTC.

This clone was detected once. CDR3 sequence reads: CASSTRTGGVAKNIQYF. The CDR3 DNA reads TGTGCCAGCAGCACCCGGACAGGGGGGGTAGCCAAAAACATTCAGTACTTC. J is TRBJ2-4 and V is TRBV7-2; 10 nucleotides align to TRBD1. The CDR3 sequence is 17 residues long. Germline-derived CDR1 and CDR2 are SGHTA and FQGNSA. V gave up 5 bases and J gave up 0 bases; unmatched junction bases: 7.

The chain employs TRBV7-8 and TRBJ2-1; D perhaps matches TRBD1 (5 bases). V lost 5 bases and J 16 bases, leaving 18 bases between the germline ends. CDR1 SGHVS and CDR2 FQNEAQ come from the germline V gene. This CDR3 region has 12 residues. CDR3 loop: CASSRRRQGDFF. The CDR3 DNA follows: TGTGCCAGCAGCCGCAGGCGGCAGGGCGATTTCTTC.

In this sample, this clone turned up once. The chain carries TRBV18 and TRBJ2-7; TRBD2 matches at 11 bases. Germline trimming cut 8 bases from V and 0 bases from J; bases unmatched to any gene: 12. Germline V gives CDR1 KGHSH, CDR2 LQKENI. This CDR3 contains 17 residues. CDR3 sequence (DNA): TGTGCCAGCACAAAATCGACTAGCGGGATTAGCTCCTACGAGCAGTACTTC. Protein: CASTKSTSGISSYEQYF.

The chain combines TRBV19 with TRBJ1-4; D gene unclear. V lost 8 bases and J 8 bases, leaving 18 bases between the germline ends. Germline lookup yields CDR1 LNHDA and CDR2 SQIVND (reference sequence). This CDR3 has 14 residues. CDR3 amino acids: CASGGGLRAEKLFF. CDR3 nucleotide sequence: TGTGCCAGTGGAGGAGGACTACGCGCGGAAAAACTGTTTTTT. Based on the CDR3 plus reference TRBV19 and TRBJ1-4, the full variable domain is DGGITQSPKYLFRKEGQNVTLSCEQNLNHDAMYWYRQDPGQGLRLIYYSQIVNDFQKGDIAEGYSVSREKKESFPLTVTSAQKNPTAFYLCASGGGLRAEKLFFGSGTQLSVL.

The V gene is TRBV10-1, the J gene TRBJ1-2; TRBD1 aligns across 9 bases. Germline V CDR1 and CDR2: WNHNN, SYGVQD (reference sequence). This CDR3 is 18 amino acids long. With 0 bases clipped from V and 1 base from J, the junction kept 9 bases outside the gene matches. CDR3 protein: CASSESATDRGNNYGYTF. The CDR3 DNA sequence: TGCGCCAGCAGTGAGTCGGCAACTGACAGGGGGAATAACTATGGCTACACCTTC.

V is TRBV29-1 and J is TRBJ1-4; 10 bases are a match to TRBD1. V dropped 8 bases and J dropped 7; count of bases not matched to a gene: 10. This CDR3 has 14 amino acids. Germline CDR1 SQVTM, CDR2 ANQGSEA. The chain's CDR3 is CSTGTGVVGEKLFF. CDR3 nucleotides: TGCAGCACGGGGACAGGGGTGGTTGGTGAAAAACTGTTTTTT.

The rearrangement links TRBV27 to TRBJ2-7; TRBD1 might be the D (5 bases). The V and J ends lost 2 bases and 0 bases respectively, with 5 bases between them. Germline V CDR1 and CDR2: MNHEY, SMNVEV (reference sequence). The CDR3 loop spans 13 amino acids. The CDR3 sequence: CASSLQGSYEQYF. CDR3 nucleotide sequence: TGTGCCAGCAGTTTACAGGGCTCCTACGAGCAGTACTTC.

The rearrangement joins TRBV5-5 to TRBJ2-7, with 12 nucleotides matching TRBD2. This CDR3 region has 18 residues. V lost 0 bases to trimming and J lost 4 bases; unmatched junction nucleotides: 11. In germline, CDR1 is SGHKS, CDR2 YYEKEE (reference sequence). The CDR3 loop is CASSLASGTSGFLYEQYF. CDR3 DNA: TGTGCCAGCAGCTTGGCCTCAGGGACTAGCGGGTTTCTGTACGAGCAGTACTTC.